These 17 T cell receptor beta chains were all obtained from the same sample, sequenced in a study of blood T cells in healthy people across ages. Primers used in a second PCR of roughly 6 to 12 cycles were a sample-barcoded 5' primer and a J-beta primer mix. From the 5' RACE reads, TCRdb called clonotypes with MiXCR, one entry per CDR3 protein. The sample shows approximately 600,000 distinct CDR3 sequences, about 53% of them seen only once. Sequencing was performed on blood. The receptors stem from a man between 60 and 75 years old in good health.

This rearrangement joins TRBV12-3 or TRBV12-4 to TRBJ2-3; D is perhaps TRBD2 (6 bases). V was clipped by 7 bases and J by 4 bases, with 21 bases between them. The CDR3 totals 16 residues. CDR3 residues: CASTLGGAEEADTQYF. The CDR3 DNA reads TGTGCCAGCACCCTCGGAGGGGCCGAGGAGGCAGATACGCAGTATTTT.

This clonotype was picked up a small number of times. The chain combines TRBV4-2 with TRBJ2-7, with D perhaps TRBD2 (5 bases). Germline assignment: CDR1 LGHNA and CDR2 YNFKEQ. The CDR3 is 15 residues long. V was pared by 1 base and J by 2 bases, with 12 bases between. This chain's CDR3 is CASSQGEGAAYEQYF. The DNA for the CDR3 is TGTGCCAGCAGCCAAGGAGAGGGAGCCGCCTACGAGCAGTACTTC.

This chain joins TRBV10-3 and TRBJ2-4; D remains ambiguous. The DNA matches TRBJ2-5 better at its end, which makes the J call doubtful. The CDR3 is made up of 15 amino acids. The germline V gene has CDR1 ENHRY and CDR2 SYGVKD. DNA of the CDR3: TGTGCCATCAGTGAGCAGGCAGGCCACCAAGAGACCCAGTACTTC. Its protein product is CAISEQAGHQETQYF.

Note on this clonotype: One base away lies a much larger clone, so this may be a sequencing read error. V usage is TRBV9 and J usage is TRBJ2-5; D tentatively reads TRBD1 or TRBD2 (5 bases each). Per the germline V gene, CDR1 is SGDLS and CDR2 is YYNGEE. Trimming removed 0 bases at V and 11 bases at J, with 20 bases between. CDR3 size: 15 residues. CDR3 in DNA: TGTGCCAGCAGCGTAGGAAAGGGGACCTACAATGAGCAGTACTTC. It is translated as CASSVGKGTYNEQYF. The variable domain in full, with the rest retrieved from reference TRBV9 and TRBJ2-5, is DSGVTQTPKHLITATGQRVTLRCSPRSGDLSVYWYQQSLDQGLQFLIQYYNGEERAKGNILERFSAQQFPDLHSELNLSSLELGDSALYFCASSVGKGTYNEQYFGPGTRLLVL.

The CDR3 DNA reads as TGTGCCAGCAGCTTAAGATCGGGGCCAGATACGCAGTATTTT. Translation gives CASSLRSGPDTQYF. The gene calls are TRBV7-2 and TRBJ2-3; possibly TRBD1 or TRBD2 for D (5 bases each). CDR1 and CDR2 (germline): SGHTA, FQGNSA. The CDR3 is made up of 14 amino acids. Trimming cost V 2 bases and J 4 bases, with 10 bases left between them.

The chain uses TRBV12-3 or TRBV12-4 and TRBJ1-2; TRBD1 matches 9 bases. This CDR3 contains 14 residues. The ends lost 3 bases at V and 4 bases at J; junction bases unmatched: 3. The CDR3 protein is CASSFGQGIYGYTF. The DNA of the CDR3 is TGTGCCAGCAGTTTCGGACAGGGGATCTATGGCTACACCTTC.

V is TRBV12-3 or TRBV12-4 and J is TRBJ2-5; D is perhaps TRBD1 or TRBD2 (6 bases each). Trimming pared 5 bases from V and 7 bases from J, leaving 20 bases between. The CDR3 has 15 residues. CDR3 sequence (DNA): TGTGCCAGCAGTCCCCCGGGGGCGAGAATGGTGACCCAGTACTTC. Translated, it gives CASSPPGARMVTQYF.

Only a few counts were recorded for this clonotype. The chain uses TRBV4-1 and TRBJ2-7, with D hard to call. CDR3 length: 14 residues. Germline V gene sequence: CDR1 MGHRA, CDR2 YSYEKL. V lost 1 base and J lost 4, with 11 bases in between. CDR3 in DNA: TGCGCCAGCAGCCAAGGGACGCACTCATACGAGCAGTACTTC. Its translation is CASSQGTHSYEQYF.

V gene TRBV5-1 combines with J gene TRBJ1-2, with unresolved D. The CDR3 is 14 residues long. The V gene lost 0 bases and the J gene lost 0 bases, with 6 bases spanning the gap. Germline CDR1 and CDR2: SGHRS and YFSETQ. CDR3 sequence (DNA): TGCGCCAGCAGCTTGGATCCGGCTAACTATGGCTACACCTTC. As protein: CASSLDPANYGYTF.

This chain joins TRBV2 and TRBJ1-2; D is unclear. CDR1 and CDR2 (germline): SNHLY, FYNNEI. V gave up 6 bases and J gave up 7 bases, with 18 bases separating them. CDR3 length: 14 residues. The CDR3 nucleotides are TGTGCCAGCAGACCCGCCCCCCCCGGGAGTGGCTACACCTTC. Protein product: CASRPAPPGSGYTF.

The gene calls are TRBV20-1 and TRBJ2-5; unclear D gene. Germline loops: CDR1 DFQATT, CDR2 SNEGSKA (reference sequence). This CDR3 spans 11 amino acids. Trimming left V 1 base short and J 5 bases short, with 5 bases between. DNA of the CDR3: TGCAGTGCTAGAGCCATGGAGACCCAGTACTTC. This gives the protein CSARAMETQYF.

This rearrangement joins TRBV28 to TRBJ2-1, with D possibly being TRBD1 (6 bases). CDR3 length equals 13 residues. Germline V gene lookup returns CDR1 MDHEN and CDR2 SYDVKM. Trimming stripped 3 bases from V and 6 bases from J, with 9 bases between. CDR3: CASSFRGGNEQFF. The DNA for the CDR3 is TGTGCCAGCAGTTTCCGAGGGGGCAATGAGCAGTTCTTC. Full variable domain (rest looked up from reference TRBV28 and TRBJ2-1): DVKVTQSSRYLVKRTGEKVFLECVQDMDHENMFWYRQDPGLGLRLIYFSYDVKMKEKGDIPEGYSVSREKKERFSLILESASTNQTSMYLCASSFRGGNEQFFGPGTRLTVL.

This sequence joins TRBV20-1 and TRBJ2-5; 9 bases line up with TRBD1. Trimming cost V 3 bases and J 11 bases; bases outside gene matches: 16. The CDR3 contains 15 residues. The V gene's germline CDR1 is DFQATT and CDR2 SNEGSKA (reference sequence). CDR3 in DNA: TGCAGTGCTAGGGATGGGACAGGGATCGGCGATGAGCAGTACTTC. Its translation is CSARDGTGIGDEQYF.

This clonotype showed up just a few times. This chain uses TRBV20-1 with TRBJ1-1; D uncertain. Germline V CDR1 and CDR2: DFQATT, SNEGSKA (reference sequence). The CDR3 loop spans 12 amino acids. With 4 bases removed from V and 1 base from J, the gap between germline ends came to 7 bases. The CDR3 sequence: CSAKRENTEAFF. DNA for the CDR3: TGCAGTGCTAAGCGGGAGAACACTGAAGCTTTCTTT.

This clonotype was found once. The chain combines TRBV10-3 with TRBJ2-3; 11 nucleotides agree with TRBD2. The CDR3 runs to 17 residues. Germline trimming cut 5 bases from V and 2 bases from J; bases unmatched to any gene: 9. The germline gives CDR1 ENHRY, CDR2 SYGVKD. The CDR3 here is CAISSTRLAGNTDTQYF. For the CDR3, the DNA is TGTGCCATCAGTTCAACCCGACTAGCGGGGAACACAGATACGCAGTATTTT.

The V and J genes are TRBV6-6 and TRBJ2-1, with D possibly TRBD1 on 5 matching bases. This CDR3 has 13 residues. V gave up 7 bases and J gave up 4 bases, with 11 bases separating them. Germline V gene lookup returns CDR1 MNHNY and CDR2 SVGAGI (reference sequence). CDR3 in DNA: TGTGCCAGCACCAGGGCCACATACAATGAGCAGTTCTTC. Its translation: CASTRATYNEQFF.

This chain links TRBV3-1 with TRBJ2-1; 10 bases line up with TRBD1. CDR1 is LGHDT and CDR2 is YNNKEL in the germline V gene (reference sequence). The junction had 4 bases not matched to a gene; V was cut back by 5 bases and J by 3 bases. The CDR3 is 15 residues long. The DNA of the CDR3 is TGTGCCAGCAGCAGTTGGACAGGGGGCTACAATGAGCAGTTCTTC. Amino acid sequence: CASSSWTGGYNEQFF.